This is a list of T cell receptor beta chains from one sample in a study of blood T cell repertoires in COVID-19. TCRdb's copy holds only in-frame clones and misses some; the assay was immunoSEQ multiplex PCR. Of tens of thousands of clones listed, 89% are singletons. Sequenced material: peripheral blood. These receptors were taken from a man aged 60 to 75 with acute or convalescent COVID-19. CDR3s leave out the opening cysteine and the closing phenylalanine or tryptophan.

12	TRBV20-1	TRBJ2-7	SASPLPRGREQY
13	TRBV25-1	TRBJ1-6	ASSEGSGNNSPLH
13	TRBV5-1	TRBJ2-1	ASSSGQGSYNEQF
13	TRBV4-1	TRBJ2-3	ASSQDDRGTDTQY
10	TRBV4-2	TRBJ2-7	ASSQENYEQY
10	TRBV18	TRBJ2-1	ASSLTRNEQF
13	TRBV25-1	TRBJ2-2	ASSETGQGSGELF
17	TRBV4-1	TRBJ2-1	ASSRFIPGQGVSYNEQF
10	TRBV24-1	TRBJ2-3	ATSDSSDTQY
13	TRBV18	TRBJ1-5	ASSPQSGSNQPQH
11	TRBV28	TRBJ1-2	ASSFPLRGGYT
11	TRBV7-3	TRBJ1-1	ASSLTRNTEAF
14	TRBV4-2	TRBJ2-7	ASSQVGTSGVYEQY
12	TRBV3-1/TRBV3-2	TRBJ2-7	ASSPGTSGSEQY
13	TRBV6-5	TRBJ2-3	ASSYRGTARDTQY
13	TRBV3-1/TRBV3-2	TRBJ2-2	ASSQDARVAGELF
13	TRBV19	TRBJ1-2	ASIPRAGANYGYT
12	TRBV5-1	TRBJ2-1	ASSLDPGGGKQF
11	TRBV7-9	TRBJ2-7	ASSQKGGQPQY
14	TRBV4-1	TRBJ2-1	ASSQVDMVTYNEQF
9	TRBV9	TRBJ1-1	ASSPRSEAF
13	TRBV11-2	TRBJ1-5	ASSLDAGAAQPQH
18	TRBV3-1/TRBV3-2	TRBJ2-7	ASSQVVPNFGQGEGYEQY
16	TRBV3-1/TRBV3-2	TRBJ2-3	ASSQDRPLAGRADTQY
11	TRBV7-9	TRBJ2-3	ASSLGQPGTQY
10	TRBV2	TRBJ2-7	ASNSGVYEQY
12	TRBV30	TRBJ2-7	AWSVGGQSYEQY
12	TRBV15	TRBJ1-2	ATSRDRSGGRYT
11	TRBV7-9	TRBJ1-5	ASSTDGGGPQH
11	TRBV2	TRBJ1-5	ASSEGRYQPQH
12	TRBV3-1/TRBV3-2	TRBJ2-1	ASSQASGYNEQF
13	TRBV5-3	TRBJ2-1	ARSLARDTNNEQF
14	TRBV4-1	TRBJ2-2	ASSYPRGRDTGELF
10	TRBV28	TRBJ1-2	ASTRTNYGYT
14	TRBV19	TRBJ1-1	ASSPRGRALNTEAF
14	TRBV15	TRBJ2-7	ATSRAGGLPSYEQY
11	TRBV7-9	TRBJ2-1	ASSPRYRGEQF
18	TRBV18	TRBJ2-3	ASSLNDPGGPIPGTDTQY
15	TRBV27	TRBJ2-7	ASSVLQGAKTGYEQY
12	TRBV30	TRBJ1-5	AWSVQGGALPQH
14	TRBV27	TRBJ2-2	ASSPLRAGVAGELF
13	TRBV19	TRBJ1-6	ASTTQPNYNSPLH
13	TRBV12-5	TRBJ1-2	ASGLVLGQNYGYT
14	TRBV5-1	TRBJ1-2	ASSLDGQGAFYGYT
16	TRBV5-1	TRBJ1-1	ASSLRGPHTAMNTEAF
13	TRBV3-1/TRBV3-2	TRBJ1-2	ASSQGTGGGYGYT
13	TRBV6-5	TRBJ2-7	ASSYRDRGRYEQY
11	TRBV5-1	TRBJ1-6	ASWDRGNSPLH
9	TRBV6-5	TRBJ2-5	AIMSVKTQY
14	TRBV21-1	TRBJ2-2	ASSKKRGRDTGELF
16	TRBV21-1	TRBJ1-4	ASSKAPQTASMREKLF
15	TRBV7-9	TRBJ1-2	ASSLAGILVRNYGYT
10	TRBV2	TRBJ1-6	ASSPGNSPLH
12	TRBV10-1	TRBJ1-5	ASTGGSGNQPQH
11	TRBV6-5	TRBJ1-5	ASTPGSIWAQH
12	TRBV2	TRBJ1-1	ASNLQGASAEAF
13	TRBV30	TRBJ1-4	AWTTGGKDNEKLF
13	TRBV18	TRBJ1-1	ASSPLQEMNTEAF
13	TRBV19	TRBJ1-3	ASRPEAVRGNTIY
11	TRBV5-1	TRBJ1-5	ASSLVPGQSQH